This T cell receptor beta chain was sequenced for a study of Graves' ophthalmopathy and Graves' hyperthyroidism. For repertoire sequencing, the TCR beta CDR3 regions were amplified from RNA transcripts. Following a first-round RT-PCR that used HTBI primers, a second-round multiplex PCR was carried out. Each CDR3 protein gets one entry after TCRdb re-called the multiplex PCR reads with MiXCR. Here the sample spans some 360,000 distinct CDR3 sequences, approximately 18% being singletons. The V and J ends lost 7 bases and 5 bases respectively, with 15 bases between them. CDR3 length equals 14 residues. The germline V gene has CDR1 MNHGY and CDR2 SVAAGI.

The V gene is TRBV6-9, the J gene TRBJ1-5; TRBD1 might be the D (6 bases). The receptor comes from an adult woman with stable Graves' hyperthyroidism. The sample taken for sequencing was peripheral blood. The CDR3 region is CASTPHRDDQPQHF. In DNA form, the CDR3 reads TGTGCCAGCACCCCCCACAGGGACGATCAGCCCCAGCATTTT.